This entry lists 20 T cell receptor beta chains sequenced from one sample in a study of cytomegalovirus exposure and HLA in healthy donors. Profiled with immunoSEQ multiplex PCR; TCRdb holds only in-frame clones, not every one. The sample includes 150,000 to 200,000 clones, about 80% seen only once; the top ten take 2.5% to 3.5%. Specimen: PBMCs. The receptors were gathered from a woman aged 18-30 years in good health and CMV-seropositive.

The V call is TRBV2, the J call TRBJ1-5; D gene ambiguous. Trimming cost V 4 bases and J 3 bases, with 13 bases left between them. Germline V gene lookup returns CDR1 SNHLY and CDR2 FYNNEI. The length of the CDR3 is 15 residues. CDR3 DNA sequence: TGTGCCAGCAGTGCGTTGAAAACAGCCAATCAGCCCCAGCATTTT. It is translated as CASSALKTANQPQHF. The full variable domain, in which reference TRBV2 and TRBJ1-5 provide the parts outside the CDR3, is EPEVTQTPSHQVTQMGQEVILRCVPISNHLYFYWYRQILGQKVEFLVSFYNNEISEKSEIFDDQFSVERPDGSNFTLKIRSTKLEDSAMYFCASSALKTANQPQHFGDGTRLSIL.

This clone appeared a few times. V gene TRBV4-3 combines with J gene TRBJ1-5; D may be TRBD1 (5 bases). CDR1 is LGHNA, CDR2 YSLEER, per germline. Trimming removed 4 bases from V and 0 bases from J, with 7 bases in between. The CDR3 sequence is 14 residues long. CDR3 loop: CASSRGGSNQPQHF. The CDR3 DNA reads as TGCGCCAGCAGCCGCGGGGGTAGCAATCAGCCCCAGCATTTT.

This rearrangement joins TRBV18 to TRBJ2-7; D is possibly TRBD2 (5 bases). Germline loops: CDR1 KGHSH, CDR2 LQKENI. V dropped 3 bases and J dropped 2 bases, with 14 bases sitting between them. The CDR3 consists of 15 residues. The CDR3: CASSPLPTGTYEQYF. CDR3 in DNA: TGTGCCAGCTCACCCCTCCCGACGGGAACCTACGAGCAGTACTTC.

The CDR3, as DNA: TGTGCCAGCAGTTACGTGTTTGGGGGCAGCGCGTACGAGCAGTACTTC. Translating gives CASSYVFGGSAYEQYF. The chain employs TRBV6-5 and TRBJ2-7; a possible D gene is TRBD1 (6 bases). Germline values: CDR1 MNHEY, CDR2 SVGAGI. The CDR3 is 16 amino acids. V was trimmed by 2 bases and J by 4 bases, leaving 18 bases between them.

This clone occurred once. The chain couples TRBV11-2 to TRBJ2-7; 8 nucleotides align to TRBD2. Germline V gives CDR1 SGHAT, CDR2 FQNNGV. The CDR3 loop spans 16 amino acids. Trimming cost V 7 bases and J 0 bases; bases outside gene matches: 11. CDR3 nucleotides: TGTGCCAGCACCCGGGGGGGCCGGAGCAGCTCCTACGAGCAGTACTTC. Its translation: CASTRGGRSSSYEQYF.

DNA of the CDR3: TGTGCCAGCTCACCACCGGGCAGTCAGCAGTATTTT. Its translation is CASSPPGSQQYF. The gene calls are TRBV18 and TRBJ2-3, with D unresolved. The ends were cut back, 0 bases at V and 11 bases at J, with 9 bases in the middle. Germline V lookup: CDR1 KGHSH, CDR2 LQKENI. The CDR3 loop spans 12 amino acids. Drawing the rest from reference TRBV18 and TRBJ2-3, the complete variable domain is NAGVMQNPRHLVRRRGQEARLRCSPMKGHSHVYWYRQLPEEGLKFMVYLQKENIIDESGMPKERFSAEFPKEGPSILRIQQVVRGDSAAYFCASSPPGSQQYFGPGTRLTVL.

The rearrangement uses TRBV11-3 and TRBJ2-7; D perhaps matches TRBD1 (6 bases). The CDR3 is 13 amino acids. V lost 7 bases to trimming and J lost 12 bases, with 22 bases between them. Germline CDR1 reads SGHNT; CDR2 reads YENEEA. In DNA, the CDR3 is TGTGCCAGCAATAACCGGGACATTCAAGTGGGGTACTTC. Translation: CASNNRDIQVGYF.

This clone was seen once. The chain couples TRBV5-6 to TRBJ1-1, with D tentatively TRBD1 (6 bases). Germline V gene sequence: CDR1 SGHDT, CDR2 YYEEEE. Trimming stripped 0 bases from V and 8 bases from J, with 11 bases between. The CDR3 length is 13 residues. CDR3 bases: TGTGCCAGCAGCTTGGTTCAGGGGACCGAAGCTTTCTTT. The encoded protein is CASSLVQGTEAFF.

CDR3 residues: CASRPPGQGREAFF. CDR3 in DNA: TGTGCCAGCAGACCGCCGGGACAGGGCCGTGAAGCTTTCTTT. This chain links TRBV7-9 with TRBJ1-1, with 9 bases identical to TRBD1. CDR1 is SEHNR and CDR2 is FQNEAQ in the germline V gene (reference sequence). The CDR3 sequence is 14 residues long. The junction had 9 bases not matched to a gene; V was cut back by 6 bases and J by 7 bases.

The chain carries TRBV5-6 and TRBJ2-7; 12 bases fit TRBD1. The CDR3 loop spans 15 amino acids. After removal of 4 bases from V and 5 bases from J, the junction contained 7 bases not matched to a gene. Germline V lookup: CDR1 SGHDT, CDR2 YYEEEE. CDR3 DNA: TGTGCCAGCAGCCGCGGGACAGGGGGCATCGACGAGCAGTACTTC. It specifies CASSRGTGGIDEQYF. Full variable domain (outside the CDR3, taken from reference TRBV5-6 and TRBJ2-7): DAGVTQSPTHLIKTRGQQVTLRCSPKSGHDTVSWYQQALGQGPQFIFQYYEEEERQRGNFPDRFSGHQFPNYSSELNVNALLLGDSALYLCASSRGTGGIDEQYFGPGTRLTVT.

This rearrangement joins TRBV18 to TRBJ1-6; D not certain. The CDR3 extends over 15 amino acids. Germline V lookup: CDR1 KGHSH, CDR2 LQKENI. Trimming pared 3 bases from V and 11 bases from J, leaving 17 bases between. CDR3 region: CASSPGVLKDTPLHF. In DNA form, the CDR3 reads TGTGCCAGCTCACCTGGAGTGTTGAAGGATACACCCCTCCACTTT.

CDR3 in amino acids: CASRGSGSHEQYF. Here the CDR3 DNA reads TGTGCCAGCAGAGGATCAGGGTCCCACGAGCAGTACTTC. J is TRBJ2-7 and V is TRBV6-5; TRBD1 might be the D (5 bases). This CDR3 has 13 amino acids. The germline V gene has CDR1 MNHEY and CDR2 SVGAGI. Trimming cost V 6 bases and J 5 bases, with 14 bases left between them.

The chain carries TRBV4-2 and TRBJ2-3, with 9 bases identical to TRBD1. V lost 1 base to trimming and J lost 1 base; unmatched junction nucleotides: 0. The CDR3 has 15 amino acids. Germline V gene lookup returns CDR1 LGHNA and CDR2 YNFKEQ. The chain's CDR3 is CASSQGTGGTDTQYF. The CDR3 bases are TGTGCCAGCAGCCAAGGGACAGGGGGCACAGATACGCAGTATTTT.

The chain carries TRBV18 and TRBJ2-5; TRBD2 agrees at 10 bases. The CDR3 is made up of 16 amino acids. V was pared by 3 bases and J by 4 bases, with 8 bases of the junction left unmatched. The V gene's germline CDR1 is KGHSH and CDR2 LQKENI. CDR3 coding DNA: TGTGCCAGCTCACCTTTCGAGCGGGGGGGCCGAGAGACCCAGTACTTC. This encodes CASSPFERGGRETQYF.

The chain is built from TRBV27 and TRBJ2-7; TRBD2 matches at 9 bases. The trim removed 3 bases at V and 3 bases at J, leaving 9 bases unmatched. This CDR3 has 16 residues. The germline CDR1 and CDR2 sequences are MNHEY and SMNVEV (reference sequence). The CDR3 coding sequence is TGTGCCAGCAGTTTTGAGCCCGGGACTAGCTTCTACGAGCAGTACTTC. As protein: CASSFEPGTSFYEQYF.

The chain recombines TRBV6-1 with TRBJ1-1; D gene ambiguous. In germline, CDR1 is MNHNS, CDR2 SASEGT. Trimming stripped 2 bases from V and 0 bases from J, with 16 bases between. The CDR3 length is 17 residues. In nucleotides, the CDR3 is TGTGCCAGCAGTGAAACCCTGATGAGGGATATGAACACTGAAGCTTTCTTT. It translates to CASSETLMRDMNTEAFF.

The CDR3 DNA follows: TGTGCCAGCAGACCTTTAGAGGTAATCTACAATGAGCAGTTCTTC. This codes for CASRPLEVIYNEQFF. The chain couples TRBV7-2 to TRBJ2-1; the D is unclear. Germline V gene sequence: CDR1 SGHTA, CDR2 FQGNSA. Trimming pared 6 bases from V and 3 bases from J, leaving 15 bases between. The CDR3 runs 15 residues.

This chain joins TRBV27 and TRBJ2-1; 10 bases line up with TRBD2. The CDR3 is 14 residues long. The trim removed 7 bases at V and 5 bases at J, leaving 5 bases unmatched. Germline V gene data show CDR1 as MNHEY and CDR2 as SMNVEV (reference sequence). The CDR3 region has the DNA TGTGCCAGCACCAGCGGGGGGGCCCACAATGAGCAGTTCTTC. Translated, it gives CASTSGGAHNEQFF.

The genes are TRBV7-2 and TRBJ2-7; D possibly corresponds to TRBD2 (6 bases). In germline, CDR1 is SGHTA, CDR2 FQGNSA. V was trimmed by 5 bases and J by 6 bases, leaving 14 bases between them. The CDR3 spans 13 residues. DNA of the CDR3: TGTGCCAGCAGCACAGATTTGGGAGGCGAGCAGTACTTC. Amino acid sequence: CASSTDLGGEQYF.

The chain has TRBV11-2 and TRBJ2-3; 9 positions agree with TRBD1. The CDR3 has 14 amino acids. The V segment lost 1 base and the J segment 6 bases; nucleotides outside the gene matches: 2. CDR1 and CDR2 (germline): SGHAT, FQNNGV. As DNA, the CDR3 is TGTGCCAGCAGCTTAGTACAGGGGGCGGATACGCAGTATTTT. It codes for CASSLVQGADTQYF.